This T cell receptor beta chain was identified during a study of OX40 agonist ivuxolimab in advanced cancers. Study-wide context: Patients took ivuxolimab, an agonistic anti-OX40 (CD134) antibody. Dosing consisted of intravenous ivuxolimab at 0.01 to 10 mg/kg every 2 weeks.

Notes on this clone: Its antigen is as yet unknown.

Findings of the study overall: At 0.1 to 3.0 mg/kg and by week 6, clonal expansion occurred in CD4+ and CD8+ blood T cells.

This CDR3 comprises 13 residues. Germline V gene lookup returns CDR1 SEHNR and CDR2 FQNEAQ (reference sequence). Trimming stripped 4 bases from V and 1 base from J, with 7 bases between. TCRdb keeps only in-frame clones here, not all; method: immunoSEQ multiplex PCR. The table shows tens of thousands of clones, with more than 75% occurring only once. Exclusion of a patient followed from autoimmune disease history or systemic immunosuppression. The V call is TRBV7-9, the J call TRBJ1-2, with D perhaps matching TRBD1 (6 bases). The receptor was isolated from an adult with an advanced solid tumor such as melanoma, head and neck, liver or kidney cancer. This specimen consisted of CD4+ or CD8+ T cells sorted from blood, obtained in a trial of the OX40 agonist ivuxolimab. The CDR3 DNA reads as TGTGCCAGCAGCTCAGGGGTTAACTATGGCTACACCTTC. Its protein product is CASSSGVNYGYTF.